Below are 11 T cell receptor beta chains sequenced from a single sample in a study of blood T cells in healthy people across ages. Then a second PCR, running roughly 7 to 11 cycles, was carried out with a sample-barcoded 5' primer and a J-beta primer mix. TCRdb itself ran the 5' RACE reads through MiXCR, one entry per CDR3 protein. The table lists approximately 850,000 distinct CDR3 sequences, more than 45% of them singletons, with over 20% in the top ten. Sequenced input: blood. The receptors were sampled from a man aged 30 to 45 in good health.

This clonotype was counted a single time. V and J are TRBV4-2 and TRBJ2-1, with TRBD2 identical over 9 bases. V trimming: 4 bases; J trimming: 10 bases; junction bases outside the gene matches: 14. Germline V gene lookup returns CDR1 LGHNA and CDR2 YNFKEQ. There are 16 residues in the CDR3. CDR3: CASSPWAGGRRTEQFF. In DNA form, the CDR3 reads TGTGCCAGCAGCCCCTGGGCGGGGGGGCGGAGAACAGAGCAGTTCTTC.

This clonotype appeared a few times. The V call is TRBV27, the J call TRBJ2-7; no clear D gene. There are 14 residues in the CDR3. CDR1 is MNHEY and CDR2 is SMNVEV in the germline V gene (reference sequence). V dropped 5 bases and J dropped 2 bases, with 13 bases sitting between them. The CDR3 loop is CASSQNDGTYEQYF. CDR3 nucleotides: TGTGCCAGCAGTCAAAACGACGGAACCTACGAGCAGTACTTC.

The genes are TRBV10-3 and TRBJ1-1; perhaps TRBD1 as D (5 bases). With 4 bases removed from V and 5 bases from J, the gap between germline ends came to 14 bases. The CDR3 consists of 14 residues. The V gene's germline CDR1 is ENHRY and CDR2 SYGVKD. The CDR3 reads CAISGGEVETEAFF. The DNA for the CDR3 is TGTGCCATCAGTGGGGGCGAGGTGGAGACTGAAGCTTTCTTT.

Only a few counts were recorded for this clonotype. This chain uses TRBV29-1 with TRBJ2-1; 12 nucleotides line up with TRBD2. V was clipped by 5 bases and J by 10 bases; unmatched bases: 6. Germline CDR1 SQVTM, CDR2 ANQGSEA. The length of the CDR3 is 13 residues. The CDR3 nucleotides are TGCAGCGTTCCGGGACTAGCGGGCCAAGAGCAGTTCTTC. Protein: CSVPGLAGQEQFF.

This clonotype has a single count. The gene calls are TRBV7-2 and TRBJ1-4; the D gene is possibly TRBD1 (5 bases). This CDR3 is 17 amino acids long. In germline, CDR1 is SGHTA, CDR2 FQGNSA. Between the trimmed V and J ends, which lost 2 bases and 0 bases, there was a span of 13 bases. The DNA for the CDR3 is TGTGCCAGCAGCTTATTATCCGGGGGACCAACTAATGAAAAACTGTTTTTT. Translating gives CASSLLSGGPTNEKLFF. The whole variable domain, filled in from reference TRBV7-2 and TRBJ1-4, reads GAGVSQSPSNKVTEKGKDVELRCDPISGHTALYWYRQSLGQGLEFLIYFQGNSAPDKSGLPSDRFSAERTGGSVSTLTIQRTQQEDSAVYLCASSLLSGGPTNEKLFFGSGTQLSVL.

The genes are TRBV27 and TRBJ1-3; D unclear. CDR1 is MNHEY, CDR2 SMNVEV, per germline (reference sequence). V was trimmed by 5 bases and J by 0 bases, leaving 5 bases between them. The CDR3 runs 13 residues. The CDR3 DNA sequence: TGTGCCAGCAGTGCCGACTCTGGAAACACCATATATTTT. It yields the protein CASSADSGNTIYF.

The chain employs TRBV5-1 and TRBJ1-2; 8 nucleotides agree with TRBD1. Germline CDR1 reads SGHRS; CDR2 reads YFSETQ. The CDR3 is made up of 13 amino acids. Trimming removed 3 bases from V and 6 bases from J; junction bases left unmatched: 4. In DNA form, the CDR3 reads TGCGCCAGCAGCTCAGGACAGGGAGATGGCTACACCTTC. It codes for CASSSGQGDGYTF.

The chain employs TRBV4-2 and TRBJ2-1; maybe TRBD2 (5 bases). This CDR3 is 17 amino acids long. Trimming cost V 0 bases and J 5 bases, with 17 bases left between them. The V gene's germline CDR1 is LGHNA and CDR2 YNFKEQ. CDR3 sequence (DNA): TGTGCCAGCAGCCAAGAGACGGGAAGGAGGACCGACAATGAGCAGTTCTTC. Protein product: CASSQETGRRTDNEQFF.

The V call is TRBV9, the J call TRBJ2-3, with 8 nucleotides matching TRBD2. The germline V gene encodes CDR1 SGDLS and CDR2 YYNGEE. This CDR3 region has 16 residues. The V segment lost 3 bases and the J segment 0 bases; nucleotides outside the gene matches: 6. CDR3: CASSATLAASTDTQYF. The DNA for the CDR3 is TGTGCCAGCAGCGCTACACTAGCGGCAAGCACAGATACGCAGTATTTT.

This clonotype has just a few counts. The rearrangement uses TRBV7-2 and TRBJ2-7; D remains unclear. Germline assignment: CDR1 SGHTA and CDR2 FQGNSA. The CDR3 spans 13 residues. The V and J ends lost 4 bases and 3 bases respectively, with 10 bases between them. The CDR3 is CASSSLPHYEQYF. DNA of the CDR3: TGTGCCAGCAGCTCACTCCCCCACTACGAGCAGTACTTC. The complete variable domain, with remaining parts taken from reference TRBV7-2 and TRBJ2-7, reads GAGVSQSPSNKVTEKGKDVELRCDPISGHTALYWYRQSLGQGLEFLIYFQGNSAPDKSGLPSDRFSAERTGGSVSTLTIQRTQQEDSAVYLCASSSLPHYEQYFGPGTRLTVT.

This chain links TRBV6-4 with TRBJ1-2; D call uncertain. The V and J ends lost 0 bases and 2 bases respectively, with 4 bases between them. CDR3 size: 13 residues. The germline CDR1 and CDR2 sequences are MRHNA and SNTAGT. CDR3 protein: CASSDSSNYGYTF. As DNA, the CDR3 is TGTGCCAGCAGTGACTCCAGCAACTATGGCTACACCTTC.